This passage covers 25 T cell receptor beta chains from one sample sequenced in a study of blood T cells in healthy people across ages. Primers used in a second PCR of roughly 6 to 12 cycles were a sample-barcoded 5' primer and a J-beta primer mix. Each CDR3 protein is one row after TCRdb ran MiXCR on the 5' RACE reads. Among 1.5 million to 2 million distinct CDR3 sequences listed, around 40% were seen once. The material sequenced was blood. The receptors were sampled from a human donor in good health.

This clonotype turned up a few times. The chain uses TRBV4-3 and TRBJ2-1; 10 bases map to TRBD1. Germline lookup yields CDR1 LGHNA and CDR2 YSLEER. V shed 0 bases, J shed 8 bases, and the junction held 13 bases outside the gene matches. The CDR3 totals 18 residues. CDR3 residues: CASSQDMWGQGIRDEQFF. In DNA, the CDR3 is TGCGCCAGCAGCCAAGATATGTGGGGACAGGGGATTAGAGATGAGCAGTTCTTC.

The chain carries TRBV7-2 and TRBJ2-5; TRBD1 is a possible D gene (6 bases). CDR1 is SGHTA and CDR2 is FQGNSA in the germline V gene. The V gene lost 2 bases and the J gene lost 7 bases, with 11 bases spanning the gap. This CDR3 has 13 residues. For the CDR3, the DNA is TGTGCCAGCAGCTTAAGGCAGGGGTCGACCCAGTACTTC. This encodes CASSLRQGSTQYF.

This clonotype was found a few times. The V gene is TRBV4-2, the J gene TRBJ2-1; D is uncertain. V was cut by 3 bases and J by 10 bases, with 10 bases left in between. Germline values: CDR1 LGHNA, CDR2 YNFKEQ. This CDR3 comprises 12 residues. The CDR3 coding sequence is TGTGCCAGCAGCCAGGTTAGCAGCGAGCAGTTCTTC. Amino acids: CASSQVSSEQFF.

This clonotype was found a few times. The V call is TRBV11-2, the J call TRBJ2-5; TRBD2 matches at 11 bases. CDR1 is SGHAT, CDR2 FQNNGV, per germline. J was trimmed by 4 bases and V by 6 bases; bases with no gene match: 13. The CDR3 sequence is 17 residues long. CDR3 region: CASSQLVSGGALETQYF. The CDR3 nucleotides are TGTGCCAGCAGTCAGTTGGTTAGCGGGGGGGCCTTAGAGACCCAGTACTTC.

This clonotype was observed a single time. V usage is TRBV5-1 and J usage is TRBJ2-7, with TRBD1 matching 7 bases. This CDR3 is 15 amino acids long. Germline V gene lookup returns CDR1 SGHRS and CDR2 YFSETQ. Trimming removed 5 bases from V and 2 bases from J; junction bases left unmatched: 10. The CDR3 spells CASSPDPGQTYEQYF. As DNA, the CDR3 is TGCGCCAGCAGTCCCGACCCGGGACAGACCTACGAGCAGTACTTC.

In DNA form, the CDR3 reads TGTGCCAGCAGTTACGGTGCTGATGAGACCCAGTACTTC. Protein: CASSYGADETQYF. V is TRBV6-5 and J is TRBJ2-5; unclear D gene. Trimming took off 2 bases at V and 5 bases at J, with 9 bases between the two ends. The length of the CDR3 is 13 residues. The germline gives CDR1 MNHEY, CDR2 SVGAGI.

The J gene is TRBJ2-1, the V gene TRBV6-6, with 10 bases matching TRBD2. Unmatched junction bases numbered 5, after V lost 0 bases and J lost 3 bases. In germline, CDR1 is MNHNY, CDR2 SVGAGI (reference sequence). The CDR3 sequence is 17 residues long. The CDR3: CASSYSTLAGLYNEQFF. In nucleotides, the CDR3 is TGTGCCAGCAGTTACTCGACACTAGCGGGGCTCTACAATGAGCAGTTCTTC.

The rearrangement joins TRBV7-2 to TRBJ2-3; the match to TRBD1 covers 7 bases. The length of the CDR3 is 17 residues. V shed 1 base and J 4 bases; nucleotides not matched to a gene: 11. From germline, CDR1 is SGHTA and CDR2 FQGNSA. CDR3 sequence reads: CASSLVGDRVWADTQYF. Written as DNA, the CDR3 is TGTGCCAGCAGCTTAGTTGGTGACAGGGTTTGGGCAGATACGCAGTATTTT.

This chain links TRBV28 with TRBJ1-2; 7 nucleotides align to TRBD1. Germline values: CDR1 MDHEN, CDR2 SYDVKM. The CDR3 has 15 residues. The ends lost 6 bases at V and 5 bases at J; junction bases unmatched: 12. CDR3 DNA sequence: TGTGCCAGCAGGGGCGGGACAGAAACCCCGTATGGCTACACCTTC. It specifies CASRGGTETPYGYTF.

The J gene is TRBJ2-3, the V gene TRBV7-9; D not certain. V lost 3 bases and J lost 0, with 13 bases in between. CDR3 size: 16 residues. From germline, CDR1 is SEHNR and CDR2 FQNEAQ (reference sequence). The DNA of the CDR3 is TGTGCCAGCAGCTTTTACAGTTCTACTAGCACAGATACGCAGTATTTT. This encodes CASSFYSSTSTDTQYF.

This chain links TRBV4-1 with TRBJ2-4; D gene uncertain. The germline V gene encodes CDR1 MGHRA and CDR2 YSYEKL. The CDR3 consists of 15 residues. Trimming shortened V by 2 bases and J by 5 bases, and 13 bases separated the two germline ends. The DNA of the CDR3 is TGCGCCAGCAGCCAACCGGGTATTTGGCAAAACATTCAGTACTTC. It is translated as CASSQPGIWQNIQYF.

CDR3 nucleotide sequence: TGCAGTTTCCAATTCATGCTAGCGGGGGCGAATGAGCAGTTCTTC. Encoded protein: CSFQFMLAGANEQFF. The chain carries TRBV20-1 and TRBJ2-1; the match to TRBD2 covers 10 bases. The ends lost 8 bases at V and 7 bases at J; junction bases unmatched: 14. The CDR3 runs to 15 residues. Germline CDR1 and CDR2: DFQATT and SNEGSKA (reference sequence).

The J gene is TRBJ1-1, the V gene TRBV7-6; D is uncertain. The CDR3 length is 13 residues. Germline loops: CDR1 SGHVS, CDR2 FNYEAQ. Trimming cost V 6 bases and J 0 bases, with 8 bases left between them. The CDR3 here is CASRMILNTEAFF. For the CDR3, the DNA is TGTGCCAGCAGAATGATTTTGAACACTGAAGCTTTCTTT. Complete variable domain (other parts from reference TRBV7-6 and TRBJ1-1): GAGVSQSPRYKVTKRGQDVALRCDPISGHVSLYWYRQALGQGPEFLTYFNYEAQQDKSGLPNDRFSAERPEGSISTLTIQRTEQRDSAMYRCASRMILNTEAFFGQGTRLTVV.

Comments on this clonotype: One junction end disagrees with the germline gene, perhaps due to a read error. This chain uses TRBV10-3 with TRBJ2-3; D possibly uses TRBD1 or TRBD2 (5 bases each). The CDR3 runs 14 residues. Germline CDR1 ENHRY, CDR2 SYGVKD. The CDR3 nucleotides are TGTGCCATCAGTGTAGAGGGGAACACAGGTACGCAGTATTTT. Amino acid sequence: CAISVEGNTGTQYF.

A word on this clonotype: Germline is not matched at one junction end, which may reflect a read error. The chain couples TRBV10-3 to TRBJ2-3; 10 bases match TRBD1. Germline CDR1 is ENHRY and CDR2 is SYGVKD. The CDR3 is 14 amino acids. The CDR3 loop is CTIGDRGSTDTQYF. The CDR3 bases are TGTACCATCGGGGACAGGGGCAGCACAGATACGCAGTATTTT.

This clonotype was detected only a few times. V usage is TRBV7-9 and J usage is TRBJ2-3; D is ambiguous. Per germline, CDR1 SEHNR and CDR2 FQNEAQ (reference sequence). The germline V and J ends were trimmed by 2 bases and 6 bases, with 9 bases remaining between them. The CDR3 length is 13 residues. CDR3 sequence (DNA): TGTGCCAGCAGCTTATTCTCGGTGGATACGCAGTATTTT. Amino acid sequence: CASSLFSVDTQYF.

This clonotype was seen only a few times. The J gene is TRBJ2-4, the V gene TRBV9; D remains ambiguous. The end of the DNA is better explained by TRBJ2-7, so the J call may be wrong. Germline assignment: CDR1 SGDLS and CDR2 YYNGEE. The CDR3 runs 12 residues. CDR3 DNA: TGTGCCAGCAGCGCTACTCTGGGCGAGCAGTACTTC. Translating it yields CASSATLGEQYF.

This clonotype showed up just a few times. The CDR3 DNA sequence: TGTGCCAGCAGTTACTCGTTTGGTACTCTCGGGGGGACCTACAATGAGCAGTTCTTC. Translating gives CASSYSFGTLGGTYNEQFF. The chain joins TRBV6-2 or TRBV6-3 to TRBJ2-1; 7 bases match TRBD2. The CDR3 is 19 residues long. With V trimmed by 0 bases and J by 2 bases, 13 bases remained unmatched. CDR1 MNHEY and CDR2 SVGEGT come from the germline V gene.

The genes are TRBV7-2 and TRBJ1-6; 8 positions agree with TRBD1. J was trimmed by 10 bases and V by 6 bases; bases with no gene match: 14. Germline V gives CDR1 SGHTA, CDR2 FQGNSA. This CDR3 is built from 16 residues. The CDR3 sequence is CASREQGVSLWSPLHF. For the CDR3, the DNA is TGTGCCAGCAGGGAACAGGGGGTTAGCTTATGGTCACCCCTCCACTTT.

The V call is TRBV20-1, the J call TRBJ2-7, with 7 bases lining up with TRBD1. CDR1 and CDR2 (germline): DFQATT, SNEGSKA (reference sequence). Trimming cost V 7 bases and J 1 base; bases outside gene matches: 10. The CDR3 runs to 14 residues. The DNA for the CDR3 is TGCAGTGTCGCTGCTGCGACAGGGTCCTACGAGCAGTACTTC. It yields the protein CSVAAATGSYEQYF.

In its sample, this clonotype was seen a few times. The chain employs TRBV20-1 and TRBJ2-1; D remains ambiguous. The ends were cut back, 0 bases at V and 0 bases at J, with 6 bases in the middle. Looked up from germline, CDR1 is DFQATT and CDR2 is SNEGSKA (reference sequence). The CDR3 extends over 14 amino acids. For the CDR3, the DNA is TGCAGTGCTAGAGATCCGGCCTCCTACAATGAGCAGTTCTTC. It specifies CSARDPASYNEQFF.

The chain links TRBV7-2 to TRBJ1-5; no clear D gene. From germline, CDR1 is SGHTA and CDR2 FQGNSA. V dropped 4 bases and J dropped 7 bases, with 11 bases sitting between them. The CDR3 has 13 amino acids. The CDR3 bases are TGTGCCAGCAGCTCCCAAGGAGAGCAGCCCCAGCATTTT. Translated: CASSSQGEQPQHF.

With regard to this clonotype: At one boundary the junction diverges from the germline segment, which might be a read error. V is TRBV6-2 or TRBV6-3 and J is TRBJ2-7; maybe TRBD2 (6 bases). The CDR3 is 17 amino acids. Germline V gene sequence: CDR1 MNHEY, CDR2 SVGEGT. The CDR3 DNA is TGCGCCAGCAGCCAAGGCTTGCGGGGCCGACAAGTTTACGAGCAGTACTTC. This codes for CASSQGLRGRQVYEQYF.

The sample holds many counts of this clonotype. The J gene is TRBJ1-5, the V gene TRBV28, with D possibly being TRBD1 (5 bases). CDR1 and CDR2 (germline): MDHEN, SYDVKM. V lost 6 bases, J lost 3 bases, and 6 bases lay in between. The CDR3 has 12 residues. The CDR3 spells CASRQVNQPQHF. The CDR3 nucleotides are TGTGCCAGCAGACAGGTCAATCAGCCCCAGCATTTT.

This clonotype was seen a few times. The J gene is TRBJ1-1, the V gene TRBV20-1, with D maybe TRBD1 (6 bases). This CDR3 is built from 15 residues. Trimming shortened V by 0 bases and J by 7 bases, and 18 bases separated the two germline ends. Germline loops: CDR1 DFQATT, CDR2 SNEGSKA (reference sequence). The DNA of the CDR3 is TGCAGTGCTAGAGAGGGGGCGGAAAATTCGATTGAAGCTTTCTTT. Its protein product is CSAREGAENSIEAFF.